The 17 T cell receptor beta chains listed next were all sequenced from one sample in a study of T cell responses to AZD1222 COVID-19 vaccine. The data were produced by immunoSEQ multiplex PCR, yet TCRdb's version contains in-frame clones alone and is incomplete. The table lists over 130,000 clones, about 88% of them singletons, with about 3.1% in the top ten. The specimen was peripheral blood, collected 28 days after the second AZD1222 dose. These receptors were taken from an adult who received the AZD1222 COVID-19 vaccine.

The rearrangement uses TRBV28 and TRBJ2-7; D could derive from TRBD1 or TRBD2 (5 bases each). Germline CDR1 reads MDHEN; CDR2 reads SYDVKM. The CDR3 length is 14 residues. With 5 bases removed from V and 5 bases from J, the gap between germline ends came to 16 bases. CDR3 protein: CASSTLGGADEQYF. The CDR3 DNA is TGTGCCAGCAGTACCCTTGGGGGAGCAGACGAGCAGTACTTC.

This rearrangement joins TRBV12-3 or TRBV12-4 to TRBJ1-5; D not resolved. V lost 4 bases to trimming and J lost 5 bases, with 6 bases between them. The CDR3 length is 12 residues. CDR3 sequence reads: CASSWTDQPQHF. Here the CDR3 DNA reads TGTGCCAGCAGTTGGACTGATCAGCCCCAGCATTTT.

This chain uses TRBV6-5 with TRBJ1-4; unclear D gene. Germline loops: CDR1 MNHEY, CDR2 SVGAGI. The CDR3 contains 13 residues. V lost 6 bases to trimming and J lost 4 bases, with 9 bases between them. CDR3 amino acids: CASRSPLNEKLFF. CDR3 coding DNA: TGTGCCAGCAGGTCACCACTTAATGAAAAACTGTTTTTT.

This chain links TRBV3-1 (or the pseudogene TRBV3-2) with TRBJ1-2, with 8 bases fitting TRBD1. V gave up 4 bases and J gave up 3 bases; unmatched junction bases: 4. Germline V gene data show CDR1 as LGHDT and CDR2 as YNNKEL (reference sequence). CDR3 length equals 14 residues. This CDR3 reads CASSRTGQDYGYTF. The CDR3 nucleotides are TGTGCCAGCAGCCGGACAGGGCAAGACTATGGCTACACCTTC.

The V call is TRBV12-3 or TRBV12-4, the J call TRBJ1-5, with a possible D match to TRBD1 (5 bases). V lost 5 bases and J lost 7, with 12 bases in between. This CDR3 has 13 residues. CDR3 DNA sequence: TGTGCCAGCAGTATTCAGGGTGGGCAGCCCCAGCATTTT. Amino acid sequence: CASSIQGGQPQHF.

The chain combines TRBV7-2 with TRBJ1-1, with D possibly matching TRBD1 (5 bases). Germline-derived CDR1 and CDR2 are SGHTA and FQGNSA. V was clipped by 3 bases and J by 3 bases, with 11 bases between them. This CDR3 region has 14 residues. The DNA of the CDR3 is TGTGCCAGCAGCTTGGGGGTTGGGTACACTGAAGCTTTCTTT. This encodes CASSLGVGYTEAFF.

The chain uses TRBV12-3 or TRBV12-4 and TRBJ1-4, with D perhaps matching TRBD1 (5 bases). This CDR3 region has 13 residues. V was clipped by 8 bases and J by 3 bases, with 10 bases between them. CDR3 amino acids: CASQPGPNEKLFF. The CDR3 DNA follows: TGTGCCAGCCAACCGGGACCTAATGAAAAACTGTTTTTT.

This clone was observed once. This sequence joins TRBV27 and TRBJ2-6; 8 nucleotides align to TRBD1. Germline V gene data show CDR1 as MNHEY and CDR2 as SMNVEV (reference sequence). The CDR3 covers 16 residues. V gave up 6 bases and J gave up 4 bases; unmatched junction bases: 8. The CDR3 DNA sequence: TGTGCCAGCAGCCTTCAGGGGGCTTCAGGGGCCAACGTCCTGACTTTC. Protein: CASSLQGASGANVLTF. Variable domain in full (rest from reference TRBV27 and TRBJ2-6): EAQVTQNPRYLITVTGKKLTVTCSQNMNHEYMSWYRQDPGLGLRQIYYSMNVEVTDKGDVPEGYKVSRKEKRNFPLILESPSPNQTSLYFCASSLQGASGANVLTFGAGSRLTVL.

The chain carries TRBV7-2 and TRBJ1-2; D is perhaps TRBD1 (5 bases). The CDR3 runs 15 residues. Trimming removed 4 bases at V and 4 bases at J, with 16 bases between. Germline V gene sequence: CDR1 SGHTA, CDR2 FQGNSA. The CDR3 DNA reads TGTGCCAGCAGCTCTATTGCCGGGGGGAGCTATGGCTACACCTTC. It yields the protein CASSSIAGGSYGYTF.

This chain connects TRBV28 to TRBJ2-7, with 7 nucleotides matching TRBD1. The CDR3 contains 14 residues. V shed 6 bases, J shed 2 bases, and the junction held 7 bases outside the gene matches. Per germline, CDR1 MDHEN and CDR2 SYDVKM. The CDR3 loop reads CASRTTGQTYEQYF. For the CDR3, the DNA is TGTGCCAGCAGAACGACGGGACAGACCTACGAGCAGTACTTC.

The chain recombines TRBV28 with TRBJ2-1; D is possibly TRBD2 (5 bases). The ends were cut back, 8 bases at V and 5 bases at J, with 19 bases in the middle. Germline V gene lookup returns CDR1 MDHEN and CDR2 SYDVKM. This CDR3 comprises 15 residues. CDR3 amino acids: CASGSPGFLDNEQFF. The CDR3, as DNA: TGTGCCAGCGGATCTCCGGGGTTTCTGGACAATGAGCAGTTCTTC. Variable domain in full (rest from reference TRBV28 and TRBJ2-1): DVKVTQSSRYLVKRTGEKVFLECVQDMDHENMFWYRQDPGLGLRLIYFSYDVKMKEKGDIPEGYSVSREKKERFSLILESASTNQTSMYLCASGSPGFLDNEQFFGPGTRLTVL.

V usage is TRBV19 and J usage is TRBJ2-1; D not resolved. Germline V gene sequence: CDR1 LNHDA, CDR2 SQIVND (reference sequence). V lost 6 bases to trimming and J lost 1 base, with 10 bases between them. CDR3 length: 14 amino acids. The CDR3 region has the DNA TGTGCCAGTAGCCCGGGTAAATCCTACAATGAGCAGTTCTTC. Amino acids: CASSPGKSYNEQFF.

J is TRBJ1-1 and V is TRBV5-4; D call uncertain. Looked up from germline, CDR1 is SGHNT and CDR2 is YYREEE (reference sequence). This CDR3 is 15 amino acids long. V lost 0 bases and J lost 3, with 12 bases in between. CDR3 DNA: TGTGCCAGCAGCTTGGCGGGTATGTGGGACACTGAAGCTTTCTTT. Translating it yields CASSLAGMWDTEAFF. The whole variable domain, remainder taken from reference TRBV5-4 and TRBJ1-1, is ETGVTQSPTHLIKTRGQQVTLRCSSQSGHNTVSWYQQALGQGPQFIFQYYREEENGRGNFPPRFSGLQFPNYSSELNVNALELDDSALYLCASSLAGMWDTEAFFGQGTRLTVV.

V and J are TRBV2 and TRBJ2-1; 9 positions match TRBD2. V shed 6 bases and J 2 bases; nucleotides not matched to a gene: 2. Germline CDR1 and CDR2: SNHLY and FYNNEI. The CDR3 loop spans 14 amino acids. As DNA, the CDR3 is TGTGCCAGCAGAGTAGCGGGAGCCTACAATGAGCAGTTCTTC. Translating gives CASRVAGAYNEQFF.

The chain recombines TRBV28 with TRBJ2-1; D not resolved. Per germline, CDR1 MDHEN and CDR2 SYDVKM. The CDR3 sequence is 13 residues long. The ends were cut back, 5 bases at V and 11 bases at J, with 16 bases in the middle. CDR3 region: CASSRTDGRKQFF. The CDR3 bases are TGTGCCAGCAGTCGAACGGACGGCCGAAAGCAGTTCTTC.

The chain links TRBV30 to TRBJ1-3, with D possibly matching TRBD1 (5 bases). Trimming took off 2 bases at V and 8 bases at J, with 7 bases between the two ends. CDR1 is GTSNPN, CDR2 SVGIG, per germline (reference sequence). The CDR3 has 11 residues. For the CDR3, the DNA is TGTGCCTGGAGTACGGGGGACACCATATATTTT. It encodes CAWSTGDTIYF.

With respect to this clone: One end of the junction fails to match germline, which may point to a read error. This chain uses TRBV5-3 with TRBJ1-1; possibly TRBD1 for D (6 bases). TRBV5-3 carries the ORF label, with uncertain function. This CDR3 region has 14 residues. In DNA form, the CDR3 reads TGTGCCAGAAGCTTGATGAGGGGGAACGCTGAAGCTTTCTTT. It encodes CARSLMRGNAEAFF.